A single TCR beta chain is shown here with its context. In the source study's methods: Reference gene primer amplification gave nucleated cell count estimates. Method: immunoSEQ multiplex PCR; TCRdb's copy keeps in-frame clones and lacks some. V and J calls and clone size are as listed in that table; D and trimming were resolved from the DNA. The sample includes over 200,000 clones, approximately 90% of them seen just once. The data derive from a study of blood T cell repertoires in COVID-19. Study background: Italy, Spain and the United States were the sources of the convalescent and acute COVID-19 samples. Sources were T cells, B-cell-depleted T cells, or PBMCs; the material itself was cDNA or gDNA.

With V trimmed by 4 bases and J by 0 bases, 15 bases remained unmatched. CDR3 length: 19 residues. The germline V gene encodes CDR1 SGHRS and CDR2 YFSETQ. This clonotype originated in a woman aged 18-29 years who had recovered from COVID-19. The chain joins TRBV5-1 to TRBJ2-1; 8 bases agree with TRBD2. The specimen was peripheral blood. CDR3 amino acids: CASSPSGTRRGDSYNEQFF. The CDR3 nucleotides read TGCGCCAGCAGCCCCTCCGGGACTAGACGGGGAGACTCCTACAATGAGCAGTTCTTC.